This entry lists 23 T cell receptor beta chains sequenced from one sample in a study of human T cells and chemical hapten exposure. TCRdb re-called the RACE reads with MiXCR, one entry per CDR3 protein. The table records about 360,000 distinct CDR3 sequences, around 7% of them present only once. Documented time point: patch test 1, 2 weeks after DPC sensitization. Specified treatment: therapeutic diphenylcyclopropenone sensitization with weekly scalp DPC. The specimen was whole blood, collected in connection with sensitization to the hapten diphenylcyclopropenone (DPC). The receptors here all came from a woman aged 18-30 years with alopecia areata. Some clones in this sample may be carry-over from other donors' samples.

This clonotype has a handful of counts. The chain is built from TRBV27 and TRBJ2-3, with D perhaps given as TRBD1 or TRBD2 (6 bases each). Germline V gives CDR1 MNHEY, CDR2 SMNVEV (reference sequence). Trimming took off 6 bases at V and 6 bases at J, with 13 bases between the two ends. CDR3 length: 13 amino acids. This CDR3 is CASSRKGGDTQYF. Here the CDR3 DNA reads TGTGCCAGCAGCAGGAAGGGGGGCGATACGCAGTATTTT.

CDR3 nucleotides: TGTGCCAGCAGCTTAGAGGGCGGGGGGGCCGGAACAGATACGCAGTATTTT. As protein: CASSLEGGGAGTDTQYF. This chain uses TRBV7-6 with TRBJ2-3, with 9 bases identical to TRBD2. V gave up 1 base and J gave up 3 bases; unmatched junction bases: 8. The CDR3 covers 17 residues. Germline V gene lookup returns CDR1 SGHVS and CDR2 FNYEAQ.

The V gene is TRBV4-3, the J gene TRBJ1-6; weak D call: TRBD1 (6 bases). The CDR3 spans 15 residues. V gave up 0 bases and J gave up 10 bases, with 13 bases separating them. The germline V gene encodes CDR1 LGHNA and CDR2 YSLEER. Here the CDR3 DNA reads TGCGCCAGCAGCCAAGATGTGGGGCAGGGGTCACCCCTCCACTTT. Protein: CASSQDVGQGSPLHF.

The chain has TRBV9 and TRBJ2-3; no firm D call. Germline V lookup: CDR1 SGDLS, CDR2 YYNGEE. V lost 2 bases and J lost 5, with 9 bases in between. The length of the CDR3 is 13 residues. CDR3 loop: CASSVGFGDTQYF. In DNA form, the CDR3 reads TGTGCCAGCAGCGTCGGATTTGGAGATACGCAGTATTTT.

The gene calls are TRBV5-5 and TRBJ2-7; perhaps TRBD2 as D (6 bases). V lost 5 bases and J lost 1, with 16 bases in between. CDR1 is SGHKS, CDR2 YYEKEE, per germline (reference sequence). The CDR3 consists of 15 residues. The CDR3 nucleotides are TGTGCCAGCAGAGGAGGGGTCCCAATATCCTACGAGCAGTACTTC. Translated: CASRGGVPISYEQYF. Full variable domain (outside the CDR3, taken from reference TRBV5-5 and TRBJ2-7): DAGVTQSPTHLIKTRGQQVTLRCSPISGHKSVSWYQQVLGQGPQFIFQYYEKEERGRGNFPDRFSARQFPNYSSELNVNALLLGDSALYLCASRGGVPISYEQYFGPGTRLTVT.

The table lists this clonotype with many counts. The V call is TRBV29-1, the J call TRBJ2-1; D is possibly TRBD2 (6 bases). The CDR3 is 12 residues long. Germline V gene sequence: CDR1 SQVTM, CDR2 ANQGSEA. V lost 7 bases and J 8 bases, leaving 15 bases between the germline ends. The CDR3 nucleotides read TGCAGCGGGGAAAGGGGCGGGGATGAGCAGTTCTTC. Its protein product is CSGERGGDEQFF.

The chain is built from TRBV7-9 and TRBJ1-1; maybe TRBD1 (6 bases). V was shortened by 1 base and J by 7 bases, with 13 bases between the two germline ends. Germline V gives CDR1 SEHNR, CDR2 FQNEAQ (reference sequence). This CDR3 has 14 amino acids. The CDR3 reads CASSLVAGGSEAFF. The CDR3 nucleotides read TGTGCCAGCAGCTTAGTAGCCGGGGGCAGTGAAGCTTTCTTT.

The chain combines TRBV18 with TRBJ1-4; D is uncertain. The V and J ends lost 3 bases and 0 bases respectively, with 11 bases between them. The germline V gene has CDR1 KGHSH and CDR2 LQKENI. The CDR3 has 16 amino acids. The CDR3 protein is CASSPNRPATNEKLFF. The CDR3 region has the DNA TGTGCCAGCTCACCGAACCGACCGGCAACTAATGAAAAACTGTTTTTT.

The rearrangement uses TRBV15 and TRBJ2-3; weak D call: TRBD2 (5 bases). Germline CDR1 and CDR2: LNHNV and YYDKDF (reference sequence). This CDR3 spans 17 amino acids. Trimming shortened V by 1 base and J by 5 bases, and 19 bases separated the two germline ends. As DNA, the CDR3 is TGTGCCACCAGCAGAGTTACAGAAGGTAGTAGCGTAGATACGCAGTATTTT. Translating it yields CATSRVTEGSSVDTQYF.

This sequence joins TRBV6-8 and TRBJ2-3; D tentatively fits TRBD1 or TRBD2 (5 bases each). The V gene's germline CDR1 is MNHGY and CDR2 SAAAGT. V was pared by 5 bases and J by 2 bases, with 17 bases between. This CDR3 is built from 16 residues. The CDR3 protein is CASSRNRDRFTDTQYF. Written as DNA, the CDR3 is TGTGCCAGCAGTCGAAACCGGGACCGCTTCACAGATACGCAGTATTTT.

This clonotype was seen more than once but under ten times. The chain couples TRBV2 to TRBJ1-2; D is uncertain. Trimming took off 11 bases at V and 0 bases at J, with 13 bases between the two ends. Germline-derived CDR1 and CDR2 are SNHLY and FYNNEI. The CDR3 contains 13 residues. CDR3 nucleotides: TGTGCCGGAGGCAGCCAGACTAACTATGGCTACACCTTC. It specifies CAGGSQTNYGYTF.

This clonotype was detected many times. The V call is TRBV6-5, the J call TRBJ1-1; no clear D. CDR3 size: 13 residues. Per germline, CDR1 MNHEY and CDR2 SVGAGI. V dropped 2 bases and J dropped 0 bases, with 4 bases sitting between them. The CDR3 here is CASSYTVNTEAFF. The DNA for the CDR3 is TGTGCCAGCAGTTACACAGTGAACACTGAAGCTTTCTTT.

This clonotype was seen ten or more times. The chain is built from TRBV12-3 or TRBV12-4 and TRBJ1-6; D might be TRBD1 (5 bases). Trimming shortened V by 6 bases and J by 8 bases, and 20 bases separated the two germline ends. The CDR3 covers 16 residues. CDR3 nucleotides: TGTGCCAGCAGCGCAGGGATATCTGGGAGCTATTCACCCCTCCACTTT. It translates to CASSAGISGSYSPLHF.

This clonotype came up a few times. CDR3 bases: TGTGCCAGCAGCTTGGCAGGGATTCATCAGCCCCAGCATTTT. Translation gives CASSLAGIHQPQHF. The chain carries TRBV5-5 and TRBJ1-5; the D gene is possibly TRBD1 (5 bases). CDR1 and CDR2 from the germline V gene are SGHKS and YYEKEE (reference sequence). CDR3 size: 14 residues. V was cut by 0 bases and J by 5 bases, with 9 bases left in between.

V and J are TRBV12-3 or TRBV12-4 and TRBJ1-4, with D possibly TRBD1 on 6 matching bases. The V and J ends lost 9 bases and 1 base respectively, with 12 bases between them. CDR3 length equals 14 residues. The CDR3: CASREGGTNEKLFF. The CDR3 nucleotides are TGTGCCAGTCGAGAGGGGGGAACTAATGAAAAACTGTTTTTT.

The rearrangement links TRBV5-1 to TRBJ2-3; TRBD2 agrees at 10 bases. The CDR3 runs 14 residues. Looked up from germline, CDR1 is SGHRS and CDR2 is YFSETQ. J lost 5 bases, V lost 6 bases, and 6 bases had no gene match. CDR3: CASKRGGTEDTQYF. CDR3 sequence (DNA): TGCGCCAGCAAGCGGGGGGGCACGGAAGATACGCAGTATTTT.

The genes are TRBV6-2 or TRBV6-3 and TRBJ2-7; D gene uncertain. CDR3 size: 14 residues. Trimming took 0 bases from V and 3 from J, leaving 9 bases between them. Germline-derived CDR1 and CDR2 are MNHEY and SVGEGT. CDR3 in DNA: TGTGCCAGCAGTTACTCGGAATCAATCTACGAGCAGTACTTC. Protein product: CASSYSESIYEQYF.

This clonotype came up many times. The chain joins TRBV6-6 to TRBJ1-5; 7 nucleotides align to TRBD1. Looked up from germline, CDR1 is MNHNY and CDR2 is SVGAGI (reference sequence). The ends lost 2 bases at V and 6 bases at J; junction bases unmatched: 7. This CDR3 contains 15 residues. Here the CDR3 reads CASSYDVQGGQPQHF. Here the CDR3 DNA reads TGTGCCAGCAGTTACGACGTTCAGGGGGGTCAGCCCCAGCATTTT.

This clonotype was recorded a few times. This sequence joins TRBV4-1 and TRBJ2-5; TRBD1 matches 9 bases. V lost 0 bases and J lost 5; bases outside the gene matches: 10. Germline-derived CDR1 and CDR2 are MGHRA and YSYEKL. There are 17 residues in the CDR3. The CDR3 coding sequence is TGCGCCAGCAGCCAAGATGAGGGGACAGGGTTTATTGAGACCCAGTACTTC. This encodes CASSQDEGTGFIETQYF.

This clonotype showed up just a few times. The chain combines TRBV24-1 with TRBJ2-2; maybe TRBD1 (6 bases). This CDR3 is built from 14 residues. V lost 4 bases and J 6 bases, leaving 11 bases between the germline ends. The germline CDR1 and CDR2 sequences are KGHDR and SFDVKD. CDR3 sequence reads: CATSEAGAAGELFF. The CDR3, as DNA: TGTGCCACCAGTGAGGCAGGGGCGGCCGGGGAGCTGTTTTTT.

This rearrangement joins TRBV27 to TRBJ2-3; TRBD2 matches 12 bases. The ends lost 6 bases at V and 4 bases at J; junction bases unmatched: 8. The germline gives CDR1 MNHEY, CDR2 SMNVEV (reference sequence). The CDR3 is made up of 16 amino acids. The CDR3 DNA sequence: TGTGCCAGCAGACATGCTAGCGGGGGGGCCTCAGATACGCAGTATTTT. Amino acid sequence: CASRHASGGASDTQYF.

This clonotype has just a few counts. The chain is built from TRBV6-5 and TRBJ1-1, with D hard to call. V gave up 0 bases and J gave up 4 bases, with 12 bases separating them. The CDR3 length is 15 residues. Germline-derived CDR1 and CDR2 are MNHEY and SVGAGI. The CDR3 loop is CASSYSINYGTEAFF. For the CDR3, the DNA is TGTGCCAGCAGTTACTCCATCAACTACGGCACTGAAGCTTTCTTT.

Concerning this clonotype itself: A read error may explain this, as a much larger clone is one base away. Because it lacks the conserved phenylalanine or tryptophan at the end, this CDR3 is likely a read error. The chain has TRBV5-5 and TRBJ2-5; perhaps D is TRBD1 or TRBD2 (5 bases each). Trimming took 0 bases from V and 1 from J, leaving 10 bases between them. The CDR3 runs 15 residues. Germline V lookup: CDR1 SGHKS, CDR2 YYEKEE (reference sequence). The CDR3 sequence: CASSLGGYSQETQYS. The DNA of the CDR3 is TGTGCCAGCAGCTTGGGGGGGTACTCCCAAGAGACCCAGTACTCC.